The next 14 T cell receptor beta chains were all read from a single sample in a study of T cell changes during pregnancy in multiple sclerosis (dated by TCRdb to 2018 to 2020). The library was obtained by the immunoSEQ multiplex PCR assay. TCRdb holds this immuneACCESS table with in-frame rearrangements only. Some clones are missing; in checked studies, unresolved V genes explain under half, and the rest has no known cause. The sample data list tens of thousands of clones, and 90% to 95% of these were observed just once. Of the sample, 0.99% falls within the top ten clones. This sample comprised peripheral blood, obtained after pregnancy. These TCRs come from a female donor with multiple sclerosis, enrolled in a pregnancy study.

The chain carries TRBV7-2 and TRBJ1-3; no firm D call. This CDR3 is 13 amino acids long. The germline V gene encodes CDR1 SGHTA and CDR2 FQGNSA. Trimming took off 2 bases at V and 4 bases at J, with 6 bases between the two ends. The CDR3 loop reads CASSLPVGNTIYF. The CDR3 DNA reads as TGTGCCAGCAGCTTACCAGTGGGAAACACCATATATTTT.

The chain links TRBV5-6 to TRBJ1-4; a weak D match, TRBD1 (5 bases). V was trimmed by 0 bases and J by 5 bases, leaving 11 bases between them. The CDR3 length is 15 residues. Germline assignment: CDR1 SGHDT and CDR2 YYEEEE. CDR3 amino acids: CASSLVFQGNEKLFF. The DNA of the CDR3 is TGTGCCAGCAGCTTGGTTTTCCAGGGAAATGAAAAACTGTTTTTT.

The chain is built from TRBV6-1 and TRBJ1-3, with 8 nucleotides matching TRBD1. The length of the CDR3 is 14 residues. Germline V gene sequence: CDR1 MNHNS, CDR2 SASEGT. Trimming cost V 6 bases and J 4 bases; bases outside gene matches: 5. CDR3 sequence (DNA): TGTGCCAGCAGAGGACAGGGTGACGGAAACACCATATATTTT. Its translation: CASRGQGDGNTIYF.

J is TRBJ2-1 and V is TRBV29-1; 10 bases are a match to TRBD2. After removal of 7 bases from V and 3 bases from J, the junction contained 12 bases not matched to a gene. Germline CDR1 and CDR2: SQVTM and ANQGSEA. The CDR3 runs 16 residues. This chain's CDR3 is CSATPKLAGFYNEQFF. CDR3 coding DNA: TGCAGCGCTACTCCAAAACTAGCGGGGTTCTACAATGAGCAGTTCTTC.

The chain uses TRBV4-3 and TRBJ2-3, with 8 bases identical to TRBD2. The J segment lost 0 bases and the V segment lost 2 bases, leaving 4 bases of the junction unmatched. The CDR3 loop spans 16 amino acids. Per germline, CDR1 LGHNA and CDR2 YSLEER. This CDR3 reads CASSQLAGLSTDTQYF. DNA of the CDR3: TGCGCCAGCAGCCAATTAGCGGGGCTTAGCACAGATACGCAGTATTTT.

The chain employs TRBV11-2 and TRBJ1-1; the D is unclear. The CDR3 covers 16 residues. V dropped 1 base and J dropped 6 bases, with 18 bases sitting between them. The germline V gene encodes CDR1 SGHAT and CDR2 FQNNGV. The CDR3 protein is CASSLGYWGAGPEAFF. The DNA of the CDR3 is TGTGCCAGCAGCTTAGGTTATTGGGGAGCAGGTCCTGAAGCTTTCTTT.

J is TRBJ2-7 and V is TRBV9, with TRBD1 matching over 8 bases. In germline, CDR1 is SGDLS, CDR2 YYNGEE. Trimming removed 0 bases from V and 4 bases from J; junction bases left unmatched: 6. The CDR3 is 15 amino acids. The CDR3 region is CASSVAGTGEYEQYF. CDR3 nucleotides: TGTGCCAGCAGCGTAGCGGGGACAGGCGAATACGAGCAGTACTTC.

The J gene is TRBJ1-1, the V gene TRBV29-1; D call uncertain. CDR1 is SQVTM, CDR2 ANQGSEA, per germline. Deletions cut 5 bases from V and 1 base from J, with 8 bases between. This CDR3 comprises 12 residues. Here the CDR3 reads CSVLEGNTEAFF. The CDR3 coding sequence is TGCAGCGTTCTTGAGGGGAACACTGAAGCTTTCTTT.

The J gene is TRBJ1-2, the V gene TRBV6-6, with TRBD1 matching over 7 bases. The CDR3 consists of 15 residues. CDR1 is MNHNY and CDR2 is SVGAGI in the germline V gene (reference sequence). With V trimmed by 3 bases and J by 0 bases, 4 bases remained unmatched. The CDR3: CASSYRGQSNYGYTF. For the CDR3, the DNA is TGTGCCAGCAGTTATCGGGGACAGTCTAACTATGGCTACACCTTC.

The chain links TRBV11-3 to TRBJ2-5, with D maybe TRBD2 (6 bases). CDR3 size: 13 residues. V shed 5 bases and J shed 4 bases, with 11 bases lying between them. Germline V gene sequence: CDR1 SGHNT, CDR2 YENEEA. CDR3 sequence (DNA): TGTGCCAGCAGCCGGGGGTTCGGAGAGACCCAGTACTTC. Translation: CASSRGFGETQYF. Full variable domain (outside the CDR3, taken from reference TRBV11-3 and TRBJ2-5): EAGVVQSPRYKIIEKKQPVAFWCNPISGHNTLYWYLQNLGQGPELLIRYENEEAVDDSQLPKDRFSAERLKGVDSTLKIQPAELGDSAVYLCASSRGFGETQYFGPGTRLLVL.

The chain joins TRBV12-2 to TRBJ2-7; the table assigns TRBD2, which was not confirmed against the DNA. TRBV12-2 is reported as a pseudogene. The CDR3 is 15 residues long. Here the CDR3 reads CASRLAFIRSREQYF. Written as DNA, the CDR3 is TGTGCAAGTCGCTTAGCGTTCATCCGGAGCCGGGAGCAGTACTTC.

CDR3 loop: CASRAPGQGSRHEQYF. The CDR3 DNA reads TGTGCCAGTAGGGCACCGGGACAGGGGTCGAGACACGAGCAGTACTTC. The J gene is TRBJ2-7, the V gene TRBV19, with TRBD1 identical over 10 bases. The trim removed 6 bases at V and 5 bases at J, leaving 13 bases unmatched. The germline V gene has CDR1 LNHDA and CDR2 SQIVND (reference sequence). The CDR3 covers 16 residues.

The chain carries TRBV7-2 and TRBJ1-5; D not resolved. V was trimmed by 3 bases and J by 1 base, leaving 4 bases between them. The CDR3 is made up of 13 amino acids. Germline values: CDR1 SGHTA, CDR2 FQGNSA. The chain's CDR3 is CASSLESNQPQHF. The CDR3 region has the DNA TGTGCCAGCAGCTTGGAGAGCAATCAGCCCCAGCATTTT.

Concerning this clone itself: Other nucleotide sequences from this sample produce the same CDR3. The rearrangement uses TRBV7-2 and TRBJ2-6; the match to TRBD1 covers 7 bases. The CDR3 extends over 16 amino acids. After removal of 4 bases from V and 4 bases from J, the junction contained 7 bases not matched to a gene. The V gene's germline CDR1 is SGHTA and CDR2 FQGNSA. The CDR3 protein is CASSSSGGTGANVLTF. The CDR3 DNA reads as TGTGCCAGCAGCTCCTCAGGGGGAACGGGGGCCAACGTCCTGACTTTC.